What follows are 32 T cell receptor beta chains derived from one specimen sequenced in a study of blood T cell repertoires in COVID-19. Sequencing was performed with immunoSEQ multiplex PCR; in TCRdb, only in-frame clones are kept and a portion is missing. Among under 300,000 clones listed, approximately 80% were seen once. Sequencing was carried out using peripheral blood. Every receptor here comes from a man younger than 40 who had recovered from COVID-19.

This sequence joins TRBV19 and TRBJ1-6; TRBD1 aligns across 8 bases. The V gene end was trimmed by 5 bases and the J gene end by 9 bases; junction bases not matched to a gene: 9. Germline lookup yields CDR1 LNHDA and CDR2 SQIVND (reference sequence). The CDR3 covers 15 residues. CDR3: CASSGTGGGGSPLHF. The DNA of the CDR3 is TGTGCCAGTAGTGGGACAGGAGGGGGCGGTTCACCCCTCCACTTT.

The J gene is TRBJ1-2, the V gene TRBV19, with 8 positions matching TRBD1. The CDR3 extends over 14 amino acids. Per germline, CDR1 LNHDA and CDR2 SQIVND (reference sequence). V was clipped by 5 bases and J by 6 bases; unmatched bases: 8. This CDR3 is CASSDRGVVDGYTF. The DNA for the CDR3 is TGTGCCAGTAGTGACAGGGGTGTCGTTGATGGCTACACCTTC.

J is TRBJ2-5 and V is TRBV7-9; 8 positions match TRBD2. Germline trimming cut 4 bases from V and 3 bases from J; bases unmatched to any gene: 16. Germline V gene sequence: CDR1 SEHNR, CDR2 FQNEAQ (reference sequence). This CDR3 region has 18 residues. DNA of the CDR3: TGTGCCAGCAGCTCAACCCGAACTCGGACTAGCAAGAAAGAGACCCAGTACTTC. This gives the protein CASSSTRTRTSKKETQYF.

The chain employs TRBV7-8 and TRBJ1-6; 8 bases fit TRBD1. CDR3 length: 14 residues. Germline V gene sequence: CDR1 SGHVS, CDR2 FQNEAQ. The J segment lost 9 bases and the V segment lost 5 bases, leaving 6 bases of the junction unmatched. This CDR3 reads CASSPGQAGSPLHF. The CDR3 region has the DNA TGTGCCAGCAGCCCGGGACAGGCGGGTTCACCCCTCCACTTT.

This clone appeared many times. The genes are TRBV2 and TRBJ1-2, with D tentatively TRBD1 (6 bases). CDR1 is SNHLY, CDR2 FYNNEI, per germline. This CDR3 spans 13 amino acids. Between the trimmed V and J ends, which lost 4 bases and 5 bases, there was a span of 11 bases. The CDR3 DNA reads as TGTGCCAGCAGTGTGGACAGTAATTATGGCTACACCTTC. Translated: CASSVDSNYGYTF.

The chain uses TRBV6-1 and TRBJ2-7, with no clear D. CDR1 is MNHNS and CDR2 is SASEGT in the germline V gene. Between the trimmed V and J ends, which lost 0 bases and 6 bases, there was a span of 15 bases. The CDR3 has 15 amino acids. In nucleotides, the CDR3 is TGTGCCAGCAGTGAAGCGAGAGCAAGTTGGTTCGAGCAGTACTTC. It specifies CASSEARASWFEQYF.

This clone was counted between two and nine times. This rearrangement joins TRBV2 to TRBJ1-2, with 7 bases fitting TRBD1. The V gene end was trimmed by 6 bases and the J gene end by 5 bases; junction bases not matched to a gene: 15. The germline CDR1 and CDR2 sequences are SNHLY and FYNNEI. The CDR3 has 16 amino acids. The CDR3 protein is CASRPRDSVTDYGYTF. CDR3 DNA: TGTGCCAGCAGGCCCCGGGACAGTGTAACAGATTATGGCTACACCTTC.

The chain has TRBV3-1 (or the pseudogene TRBV3-2) and TRBJ2-4; 7 positions match TRBD1. CDR3 length: 18 amino acids. Looked up from germline, CDR1 is LGHDT and CDR2 is YNNKEL (reference sequence). With V trimmed by 3 bases and J by 0 bases, 11 bases remained unmatched. The chain's CDR3 is CASSHDATGVGAKNIQYF. Written as DNA, the CDR3 is TGTGCCAGCAGCCATGACGCTACAGGGGTCGGAGCCAAAAACATTCAGTACTTC.

The chain links TRBV4-1 to TRBJ2-5, with D unresolved. CDR1 is MGHRA and CDR2 is YSYEKL in the germline V gene. Trimming shortened V by 0 bases and J by 1 base, and 9 bases separated the two germline ends. The CDR3 extends over 15 amino acids. The CDR3 is CASSQEGTIQETQYF. The CDR3 nucleotides are TGCGCCAGCAGCCAAGAGGGCACGATCCAAGAGACCCAGTACTTC.

The gene calls are TRBV2 and TRBJ1-2; 7 bases match TRBD1. Germline V gene lookup returns CDR1 SNHLY and CDR2 FYNNEI. V lost 4 bases, J lost 4 bases, and 9 bases stayed unmatched. The CDR3 length is 15 residues. CDR3 amino acids: CASSARDRRSYGYTF. CDR3 in DNA: TGTGCCAGCAGTGCCAGGGACAGAAGGTCCTATGGCTACACCTTC.

The sample holds a few counts of this clone. This chain joins TRBV29-1 and TRBJ2-2; 9 bases agree with TRBD1. V dropped 7 bases and J dropped 3; count of bases not matched to a gene: 6. The germline V gene has CDR1 SQVTM and CDR2 ANQGSEA. The CDR3 has 14 amino acids. The CDR3 sequence is CSAGTGIHTGELFF. CDR3 DNA: TGCAGCGCCGGGACAGGGATTCACACCGGGGAGCTGTTTTTT.

This sequence joins TRBV3-1 (or the pseudogene TRBV3-2) and TRBJ1-1, with TRBD1 identical over 8 bases. The CDR3 is made up of 14 amino acids. V was clipped by 3 bases and J by 5 bases; unmatched bases: 5. Germline CDR1 reads LGHDT; CDR2 reads YNNKEL (reference sequence). CDR3: CASSQQGAQTEAFF. In nucleotides, the CDR3 is TGTGCCAGCAGCCAGCAGGGGGCGCAAACTGAAGCTTTCTTT.

The chain couples TRBV5-1 to TRBJ2-7, with TRBD1 identical over 9 bases. There are 13 residues in the CDR3. Trimming took 8 bases from V and 5 from J; bases not matched to a gene: 8. Germline CDR1 and CDR2: SGHRS and YFSETQ. CDR3 residues: CASYPGTGNEQYF. CDR3 DNA: TGCGCCAGTTACCCCGGGACAGGGAACGAGCAGTACTTC.

The chain combines TRBV11-2 with TRBJ2-2; D is uncertain. V lost 1 base and J 7 bases, leaving 4 bases between the germline ends. Germline V gene sequence: CDR1 SGHAT, CDR2 FQNNGV. CDR3 length: 12 residues. The CDR3 region has the DNA TGTGCCAGCAGCTTAGCGGTCGGGGAGCTGTTTTTT. Its protein product is CASSLAVGELFF.

The chain is built from TRBV5-4 and TRBJ2-1; 10 bases map to TRBD2. The CDR3 extends over 18 amino acids. The V gene end was trimmed by 3 bases and the J gene end by 6 bases; junction bases not matched to a gene: 15. Germline CDR1 and CDR2: SGHNT and YYREEE (reference sequence). This chain's CDR3 is CASSSGLAGAHGANEQFF. In DNA, the CDR3 is TGTGCCAGCAGCTCCGGCCTAGCGGGGGCCCACGGGGCCAATGAGCAGTTCTTC.

The chain links TRBV27 to TRBJ1-4; D is uncertain. The CDR3 is made up of 13 amino acids. CDR1 is MNHEY, CDR2 SMNVEV, per germline (reference sequence). V gave up 2 bases and J gave up 7 bases, with 8 bases separating them. The CDR3 sequence: CASSLQGSEKLFF. The CDR3 DNA sequence: TGTGCCAGCAGTTTACAAGGGAGTGAAAAACTGTTTTTT. Together with reference TRBV27 and TRBJ1-4, the CDR3 gives the full variable domain: EAQVTQNPRYLITVTGKKLTVTCSQNMNHEYMSWYRQDPGLGLRQIYYSMNVEVTDKGDVPEGYKVSRKEKRNFPLILESPSPNQTSLYFCASSLQGSEKLFFGSGTQLSVL.

The rearrangement uses TRBV7-8 and TRBJ2-5; TRBD2 is a possible D gene (6 bases). Between the trimmed V and J ends, which lost 5 bases and 4 bases, there was a span of 17 bases. The V gene's germline CDR1 is SGHVS and CDR2 FQNEAQ. There are 15 residues in the CDR3. CDR3 sequence reads: CASSGRGRGRETQYF. In DNA, the CDR3 is TGTGCCAGCAGCGGACGGGGGAGAGGTCGAGAGACCCAGTACTTC. Supplemented by reference TRBV7-8 and TRBJ2-5, the full variable domain reads GAGVSQSPRYKVAKRGQDVALRCDPISGHVSLFWYQQALGQGPEFLTYFQNEAQLDKSGLPSDRFFAERPEGSVSTLKIQRTQQEDSAVYLCASSGRGRGRETQYFGPGTRLLVL.

V usage is TRBV5-6 and J usage is TRBJ1-2; tentatively, D is TRBD1 (5 bases). This CDR3 has 15 amino acids. The germline CDR1 and CDR2 sequences are SGHDT and YYEEEE. V was shortened by 4 bases and J by 2 bases, with 15 bases between the two germline ends. The CDR3 bases are TGTGCCAGCAGCCCAGGGTCCCTTCTAAACTATGGCTACACCTTC. Translated: CASSPGSLLNYGYTF.

CDR3 region: CASSLRLSGGAITDTQYF. The DNA of the CDR3 is TGTGCCAGCAGCTTACGACTCAGCGGGGGGGCCATCACAGATACGCAGTATTTT. The chain links TRBV9 to TRBJ2-3; 10 bases are a match to TRBD2. The CDR3 is made up of 18 amino acids. Germline CDR1 reads SGDLS; CDR2 reads YYNGEE. Trimming cost V 4 bases and J 2 bases; bases outside gene matches: 13.

The rearrangement uses TRBV2 and TRBJ1-3, with unresolved D. The CDR3 contains 15 residues. The V gene lost 8 bases and the J gene lost 6 bases, with 20 bases spanning the gap. CDR1 and CDR2 from the germline V gene are SNHLY and FYNNEI. DNA of the CDR3: TGTGCCAGCCGATCAGACACCGTTCTTCAAAACACCATATATTTT. This sequence encodes CASRSDTVLQNTIYF. The full variable domain, its missing parts supplied by reference TRBV2 and TRBJ1-3, is EPEVTQTPSHQVTQMGQEVILRCVPISNHLYFYWYRQILGQKVEFLVSFYNNEISEKSEIFDDQFSVERPDGSNFTLKIRSTKLEDSAMYFCASRSDTVLQNTIYFGEGSWLTVV.

This rearrangement joins TRBV7-2 to TRBJ1-3, with D perhaps matching TRBD1 (5 bases). There are 11 residues in the CDR3. Germline CDR1 reads SGHTA; CDR2 reads FQGNSA. V shed 1 base and J shed 12 bases, with 7 bases lying between them. This CDR3 reads CASSLGQGIYF. In DNA form, the CDR3 reads TGTGCCAGCAGCTTAGGGCAGGGCATATATTTT.

The rearrangement links TRBV28 to TRBJ1-6; D not resolved. The V gene's germline CDR1 is MDHEN and CDR2 SYDVKM. The CDR3 spans 14 residues. V lost 2 bases, J lost 9 bases, and 11 bases lay in between. CDR3 sequence: CASSLGQVASPLHF. CDR3 DNA sequence: TGTGCCAGCAGTTTAGGGCAGGTCGCTTCACCCCTCCACTTT.

This chain connects TRBV10-1 to TRBJ2-1, with 7 positions matching TRBD1. Germline V gives CDR1 WNHNN, CDR2 SYGVQD (reference sequence). Germline trimming cut 4 bases from V and 5 bases from J; bases unmatched to any gene: 5. The CDR3 has 14 amino acids. CDR3 loop: CASSGGTVNNEQFF. CDR3 DNA sequence: TGCGCCAGCAGTGGGGGGACAGTCAACAATGAGCAGTTCTTC.

The chain joins TRBV5-1 to TRBJ2-1; TRBD1 matches at 8 bases. The germline V gene has CDR1 SGHRS and CDR2 YFSETQ. CDR3 length: 14 amino acids. V trimming: 4 bases; J trimming: 6 bases; junction bases outside the gene matches: 6. In DNA, the CDR3 is TGCGCCAGCAGCCGACAGGGGACATCCAATGAGCAGTTCTTC. Translating it yields CASSRQGTSNEQFF. The full variable domain, its missing parts supplied by reference TRBV5-1 and TRBJ2-1, is KAGVTQTPRYLIKTRGQQVTLSCSPISGHRSVSWYQQTPGQGLQFLFEYFSETQRNKGNFPGRFSGRQFSNSRSEMNVSTLELGDSALYLCASSRQGTSNEQFFGPGTRLTVL.

The V and J genes are TRBV5-1 and TRBJ2-5, with TRBD1 identical over 7 bases. The CDR3 is 15 residues long. J gave up 4 bases and V 3 bases, and 9 bases lay outside the gene matches. Germline loops: CDR1 SGHRS, CDR2 YFSETQ. The CDR3, as DNA: TGCGCCAGCAGCTGGGGGACAGTCATTGGAGAGACCCAGTACTTC. Its protein product is CASSWGTVIGETQYF.

V is TRBV5-1 and J is TRBJ2-3; 10 bases are a match to TRBD1. This CDR3 is built from 16 residues. J was trimmed by 0 bases and V by 4 bases; bases with no gene match: 5. In germline, CDR1 is SGHRS, CDR2 YFSETQ. CDR3: CASSPPGQGSTDTQYF. In nucleotides, the CDR3 is TGCGCCAGCAGCCCCCCGGGACAGGGGAGCACAGATACGCAGTATTTT.

The chain combines TRBV27 with TRBJ2-1, with TRBD2 matching 14 bases. V was pared by 6 bases and J by 7 bases, with 5 bases of the junction left unmatched. Germline V CDR1 and CDR2: MNHEY, SMNVEV (reference sequence). This CDR3 comprises 15 residues. The CDR3 is CASRSGTSGGNEQFF. The CDR3 DNA sequence: TGTGCCAGCAGGTCCGGGACTAGCGGGGGTAATGAGCAGTTCTTC.

This clone turned up a few times. This chain uses TRBV19 with TRBJ2-1; 10 bases align to TRBD1. Germline assignment: CDR1 LNHDA and CDR2 SQIVND (reference sequence). The V gene end was trimmed by 10 bases and the J gene end by 14 bases; junction bases not matched to a gene: 8. This CDR3 has 11 amino acids. This CDR3 reads CATRLGQGEFF. The CDR3 region has the DNA TGTGCCACAAGACTAGGACAGGGGGAGTTCTTC.

This clone was detected only a few times. The genes are TRBV3-1 (or the pseudogene TRBV3-2) and TRBJ1-4; no clear D gene. The CDR3 consists of 15 residues. Looked up from germline, CDR1 is LGHDT and CDR2 is YNNKEL (reference sequence). The V gene lost 2 bases and the J gene lost 3 bases, with 10 bases spanning the gap. This CDR3 is CASSQYTEPNEKLFF. Here the CDR3 DNA reads TGTGCCAGCAGCCAATATACAGAGCCTAATGAAAAACTGTTTTTT.

The CDR3 DNA follows: TGTGCCAGCAGCCTTGGACAGAACACTGAAGCTTTCTTT. This gives the protein CASSLGQNTEAFF. The chain combines TRBV14 with TRBJ1-1; D possibly corresponds to TRBD1 (5 bases). The CDR3 runs to 13 residues. Trimming removed 4 bases from V and 1 base from J, with 7 bases in between. Germline CDR1 reads SGHDN; CDR2 reads FVKESK.

This clone was recorded a few times. The chain links TRBV7-3 to TRBJ2-1; TRBD1 agrees at 7 bases. J lost 6 bases, V lost 3 bases, and 8 bases had no gene match. CDR1 and CDR2 from the germline V gene are SGHTA and FQGTGA. The CDR3 spans 15 residues. Here the CDR3 reads CASSLGSGQFNEQFF. In DNA form, the CDR3 reads TGTGCCAGCAGCTTGGGATCGGGACAGTTCAATGAGCAGTTCTTC.

The J gene is TRBJ2-3, the V gene TRBV7-6; TRBD2 is a possible D gene (6 bases). The V end lost 1 base, the J end lost 6 bases, and 8 bases lay between the germline ends. There are 13 residues in the CDR3. Germline assignment: CDR1 SGHVS and CDR2 FNYEAQ. CDR3 region: CASSLGDLDTQYF. The CDR3 coding sequence is TGTGCCAGCAGCTTAGGGGACTTGGATACGCAGTATTTT.